This entry features one TCR beta chain sequence. Only in-frame clones appear in the TCRdb table, and some are missing; sequencing was by immunoSEQ multiplex PCR. The table includes under 150,000 clones, roughly 80% detected once. These data originate in a study of blood T cell repertoires in COVID-19. The CDR3 sequence is 13 residues long. V gave up 4 bases and J gave up 4 bases, with 10 bases separating them. Germline CDR1 MNHEY, CDR2 SMNVEV (reference sequence). This TCR was recovered from a man aged 50 or older with active or convalescent COVID-19. The specimen sequenced was peripheral blood. The genes are TRBV27 and TRBJ1-2; D remains unclear. Here the CDR3 DNA reads TGTGCCAGCAGTTCCCTCACGGGCTATGGCTACACCTTC. This encodes CASSSLTGYGYTF.